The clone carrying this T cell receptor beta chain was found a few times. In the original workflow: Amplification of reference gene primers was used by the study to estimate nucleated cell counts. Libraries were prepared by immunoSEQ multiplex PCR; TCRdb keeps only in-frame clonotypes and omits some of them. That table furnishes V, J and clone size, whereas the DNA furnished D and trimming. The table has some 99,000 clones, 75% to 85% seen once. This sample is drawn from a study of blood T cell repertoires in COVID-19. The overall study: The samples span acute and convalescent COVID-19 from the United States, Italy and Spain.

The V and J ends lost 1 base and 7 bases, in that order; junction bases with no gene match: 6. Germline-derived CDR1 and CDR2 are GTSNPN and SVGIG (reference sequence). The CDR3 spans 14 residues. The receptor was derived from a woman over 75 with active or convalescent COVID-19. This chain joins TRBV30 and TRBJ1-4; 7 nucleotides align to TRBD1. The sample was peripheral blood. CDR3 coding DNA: TGTGCCTGGAGTGGTAGGCCAGGGGGTGAAAAACTGTTTTTT. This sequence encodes CAWSGRPGGEKLFF.